One sample yielded the 21 T cell receptor beta chains listed below, sequenced in a study of low-dose radiotherapy and immunotherapy resistance in tumors. Alpha and beta chains were covered, as first-strand cDNA relied on TRAV- and TRBV-specific primers. For amplifying TCRs, the PCR ran for 15 to 20 cycles with Phusion, which was used together with a constant-region primer and the adapter on the V primers. TCRdb reanalysed the reads using MiXCR and keeps one entry per CDR3 protein. Here the sample spans some 10,000 distinct CDR3 sequences, around 79% being singletons. The origin of the receptors is a human donor with advanced metastatic prostate, ovarian, gallbladder or colorectal cancer (not recorded which). This table probably holds off-target reads from a library built for another chain.

This clonotype was observed once. The chain combines TRBV29-1 with TRBJ1-1; TRBD1 might be the D (5 bases). The V end lost 2 bases, the J end lost 5 bases, and 15 bases lay between the germline ends. The CDR3 has 14 amino acids. Germline V gene sequence: CDR1 SQVTM, CDR2 ANQGSEA. The CDR3 is CSVENFSGGTEAFF. The CDR3 bases are TGCAGCGTTGAAAACTTCAGCGGGGGGACTGAAGCTTTCTTT.

V and J are TRBV28 and TRBJ2-7, with 7 bases fitting TRBD1. CDR1 and CDR2 from the germline V gene are MDHEN and SYDVKM. The length of the CDR3 is 15 residues. The V gene end was trimmed by 7 bases and the J gene end by 4 bases; junction bases not matched to a gene: 13. DNA for the CDR3: TGTGCCAGCACCGCCTCAACAGGGGACCTGTACGAGCAGTACTTC. Amino acid sequence: CASTASTGDLYEQYF.

V usage is TRBV5-8 and J usage is TRBJ1-1; D is possibly TRBD1 (5 bases). In germline, CDR1 is SGHTS, CDR2 YDEGEE. The CDR3 has 12 amino acids. V was pared by 2 bases and J by 8 bases, with 10 bases between. The CDR3 bases are TGTGCCAGCAGCTTCAGGGCGGCAGAAGCTTTCTTT. It encodes CASSFRAAEAFF.

DNA for the CDR3: TGTGCCAGCAGACCGGCGGGGCCTAGCACAGATACGCAGTATTTT. This translates into CASRPAGPSTDTQYF. The rearrangement joins TRBV7-9 to TRBJ2-3; possibly TRBD2 for D (6 bases). Germline values: CDR1 SEHNR, CDR2 FQNEAQ (reference sequence). With 6 bases removed from V and 0 bases from J, the gap between germline ends came to 13 bases. This CDR3 has 15 residues.

This rearrangement joins TRBV20-1 to TRBJ2-2; D may be TRBD1 (6 bases). Trimming shortened V by 5 bases and J by 7 bases, and 14 bases separated the two germline ends. Germline loops: CDR1 DFQATT, CDR2 SNEGSKA (reference sequence). The CDR3 is made up of 13 amino acids. The CDR3 region is CSAYHRVDGELFF. In nucleotides, the CDR3 is TGCAGTGCTTACCACAGGGTCGACGGGGAGCTGTTTTTT.

This sequence joins TRBV14 and TRBJ2-7, with 7 bases aligning to TRBD1. This CDR3 is 15 amino acids long. Germline values: CDR1 SGHDN, CDR2 FVKESK. V trimming: 0 bases; J trimming: 6 bases; junction bases outside the gene matches: 8. The chain's CDR3 is CASSQDPRTGGEQYF. CDR3 nucleotide sequence: TGTGCCAGCAGCCAAGATCCGAGGACAGGAGGCGAGCAGTACTTC.

This chain uses TRBV28 with TRBJ2-7; 8 nucleotides agree with TRBD1. V was pared by 3 bases and J by 5 bases, with 9 bases of the junction left unmatched. The CDR3 contains 15 residues. Germline CDR1 and CDR2: MDHEN and SYDVKM. CDR3 bases: TGTGCCAGCAGTTTGGCCGGACAGGGCGGTCACGAGCAGTACTTC. Protein sequence: CASSLAGQGGHEQYF.

This clonotype was detected a few times. The chain has TRBV4-1 and TRBJ1-3; unclear D gene. CDR1 MGHRA and CDR2 YSYEKL come from the germline V gene. Trimming shortened V by 0 bases and J by 4 bases, and 10 bases separated the two germline ends. This CDR3 has 15 amino acids. The CDR3 nucleotides read TGCGCCAGCAGCCAAGATCGGACGCCAGGAAACACCATATATTTT. This gives the protein CASSQDRTPGNTIYF.

The V call is TRBV7-2, the J call TRBJ2-7, with 8 bases aligning to TRBD1. The length of the CDR3 is 14 residues. The germline V gene has CDR1 SGHTA and CDR2 FQGNSA. The ends lost 4 bases at V and 0 bases at J; junction bases unmatched: 2. CDR3 DNA: TGTGCCAGCAGCTCGACAGGGGTCTCCTACGAGCAGTACTTC. Residues: CASSSTGVSYEQYF.

The CDR3 DNA sequence: TGTGCCAGCAGTTTATCGGGGGGAGTGGCCTACGAGCAGTACTTC. Translation: CASSLSGGVAYEQYF. V is TRBV28 and J is TRBJ2-7; TRBD2 matches 7 bases. The CDR3 has 15 residues. V trimming: 1 base; J trimming: 2 bases; junction bases outside the gene matches: 5. Looked up from germline, CDR1 is MDHEN and CDR2 is SYDVKM.

This clonotype has just a few counts. This chain links TRBV2 with TRBJ2-7; TRBD1 is a possible D gene (6 bases). CDR3 length: 11 amino acids. V lost 4 bases and J lost 6, with 7 bases in between. Germline V gives CDR1 SNHLY, CDR2 FYNNEI. The CDR3 reads CASSGTAEQYF. The CDR3 DNA sequence: TGTGCCAGCAGTGGGACAGCCGAGCAGTACTTC.

This chain uses TRBV4-3 with TRBJ2-1; 12 nucleotides line up with TRBD2. Trimming removed 0 bases from V and 10 bases from J; junction bases left unmatched: 7. CDR3 length equals 16 residues. Germline V gene sequence: CDR1 LGHNA, CDR2 YSLEER. The CDR3, as DNA: TGCGCCAGCAGCCAAGAACGGACTAGCGGGATTGGGGAGCAGTTCTTC. Translation: CASSQERTSGIGEQFF.

This clonotype was found a few times. V is TRBV11-2 and J is TRBJ2-3, with 7 bases matching TRBD1. CDR1 and CDR2 from the germline V gene are SGHAT and FQNNGV. This CDR3 spans 13 amino acids. J gave up 3 bases and V 5 bases, and 2 bases lay outside the gene matches. CDR3 DNA: TGTGCCAGCAGCGCACAGGGGACAGATACGCAGTATTTT. The encoded protein is CASSAQGTDTQYF.

The chain combines TRBV20-1 with TRBJ2-1; D gene uncertain. The germline V gene has CDR1 DFQATT and CDR2 SNEGSKA (reference sequence). This CDR3 region has 12 residues. V dropped 7 bases and J dropped 3 bases, with 10 bases sitting between them. As DNA, the CDR3 is TGCAGTGTCAATCCCCTCTACAATGAGCAGTTCTTC. Amino acids: CSVNPLYNEQFF.

The chain has TRBV29-1 and TRBJ2-1; a possible D gene is TRBD2 (6 bases). Trimming removed 4 bases at V and 4 bases at J, with 14 bases between. Germline V CDR1 and CDR2: SQVTM, ANQGSEA. The CDR3 length is 14 residues. CDR3 coding DNA: TGCAGCGTTGGTTTAAGTGCGGGGTACAATGAGCAGTTCTTC. The encoded protein is CSVGLSAGYNEQFF.

The chain combines TRBV5-1 with TRBJ1-5; a possible D gene is TRBD1 (6 bases). The CDR3 length is 15 residues. Germline CDR1 reads SGHRS; CDR2 reads YFSETQ. V was shortened by 5 bases and J by 5 bases, with 17 bases between the two germline ends. In DNA, the CDR3 is TGCGCCAGCAGATCAGGCGGGGGCTTGGATCAGCCCCAGCATTTT. This gives the protein CASRSGGGLDQPQHF.

The rearrangement uses TRBV28 and TRBJ2-7, with TRBD2 matching 9 bases. V was clipped by 1 base and J by 1 base; unmatched bases: 2. The CDR3 extends over 15 amino acids. Germline V gives CDR1 MDHEN, CDR2 SYDVKM. The DNA of the CDR3 is TGTGCCAGCAGTTTATTCCTAGCGGGGTCCTACGAGCAGTACTTC. It is translated as CASSLFLAGSYEQYF.

The rearrangement links TRBV2 to TRBJ2-1; 9 nucleotides align to TRBD2. This CDR3 contains 14 residues. After removal of 4 bases from V and 6 bases from J, the junction contained 4 bases not matched to a gene. The germline V gene encodes CDR1 SNHLY and CDR2 FYNNEI. CDR3 in DNA: TGTGCCAGCAGTGGTACTAGCGGGCCCAATGAGCAGTTCTTC. Translation: CASSGTSGPNEQFF.

This chain uses TRBV5-5 with TRBJ1-1, with D hard to call. The ends were cut back, 2 bases at V and 5 bases at J, with 7 bases in the middle. CDR3 length equals 12 residues. Per the germline V gene, CDR1 is SGHKS and CDR2 is YYEKEE (reference sequence). The CDR3 loop reads CASSFPQTEAFF. As DNA, the CDR3 is TGTGCCAGCAGCTTCCCCCAGACTGAAGCTTTCTTT. The complete variable domain, with remaining parts taken from reference TRBV5-5 and TRBJ1-1, reads DAGVTQSPTHLIKTRGQQVTLRCSPISGHKSVSWYQQVLGQGPQFIFQYYEKEERGRGNFPDRFSARQFPNYSSELNVNALLLGDSALYLCASSFPQTEAFFGQGTRLTVV.

This chain uses TRBV28 with TRBJ1-5; D is unresolved. Trimming left V 4 bases short and J 0 bases short, with 13 bases between. CDR1 and CDR2 (germline): MDHEN, SYDVKM. This CDR3 has 16 residues. CDR3 sequence: CASSSHMRSSNQPQHF. As DNA, the CDR3 is TGTGCCAGCAGTTCCCACATGAGGTCTAGCAATCAGCCCCAGCATTTT.

J is TRBJ1-4 and V is TRBV5-4, with 7 positions matching TRBD1. V lost 2 bases to trimming and J lost 8 bases; unmatched junction nucleotides: 3. Per germline, CDR1 SGHNT and CDR2 YYREEE (reference sequence). This CDR3 has 13 amino acids. CDR3 bases: TGTGCCAGCAGCTTAGGGACAGAAGAAAAACTGTTTTTT. Translated, it gives CASSLGTEEKLFF.